This passage covers 11 T cell receptor beta chains from one sample sequenced in a study of OX40 agonist ivuxolimab in advanced cancers. Measured with immunoSEQ multiplex PCR; TCRdb has only the in-frame clones, and not every one. The sample carries 75,000 to 80,000 clones, approximately 80% recorded once. This specimen was CD4+ or CD8+ T cells sorted from blood, taken in a trial of the OX40 agonist ivuxolimab. These receptors originate from an adult with an advanced solid tumor such as melanoma, head and neck, liver or kidney cancer.

The J gene is TRBJ1-4, the V gene TRBV5-1; 10 bases map to TRBD1. The CDR3 spans 14 residues. Germline V gene sequence: CDR1 SGHRS, CDR2 YFSETQ. V shed 4 bases and J 7 bases; nucleotides not matched to a gene: 4. The CDR3 DNA reads TGCGCCAGCAGCATGGGACAGGGGCGTGAAAAACTGTTTTTT. Translated: CASSMGQGREKLFF. Together with reference TRBV5-1 and TRBJ1-4, the CDR3 gives the full variable domain: KAGVTQTPRYLIKTRGQQVTLSCSPISGHRSVSWYQQTPGQGLQFLFEYFSETQRNKGNFPGRFSGRQFSNSRSEMNVSTLELGDSALYLCASSMGQGREKLFFGSGTQLSVL.

V is TRBV18 and J is TRBJ1-1; maybe TRBD1 (5 bases). Between the trimmed V and J ends, which lost 1 base and 1 base, there was a span of 22 bases. CDR1 KGHSH and CDR2 LQKENI come from the germline V gene. The CDR3 contains 19 residues. CDR3 sequence reads: CASSPLTIRGVTQNTEAFF. The CDR3 DNA reads TGTGCCAGCTCACCACTAACAATTCGGGGGGTGACTCAGAACACTGAAGCTTTCTTT.

CDR3 sequence reads: CASSPRMEGAGELFF. CDR3 bases: TGTGCCAGCTCACCACGCATGGAGGGTGCCGGGGAGCTGTTTTTT. The chain combines TRBV18 with TRBJ2-2; D is perhaps TRBD2 (6 bases). This CDR3 contains 15 residues. The ends were cut back, 1 base at V and 6 bases at J, with 12 bases in the middle. CDR1 KGHSH and CDR2 LQKENI come from the germline V gene. Full variable domain (remainder filled in from reference TRBV18 and TRBJ2-2): NAGVMQNPRHLVRRRGQEARLRCSPMKGHSHVYWYRQLPEEGLKFMVYLQKENIIDESGMPKERFSAEFPKEGPSILRIQQVVRGDSAAYFCASSPRMEGAGELFFGEGSRLTVL.

The chain uses TRBV5-1 and TRBJ2-2; 8 bases line up with TRBD1. From germline, CDR1 is SGHRS and CDR2 YFSETQ. The CDR3 sequence is 15 residues long. The ends lost 0 bases at V and 6 bases at J; junction bases unmatched: 4. CDR3 sequence reads: CASSLVGQEAGELFF. The CDR3 nucleotides read TGCGCCAGCAGCTTGGTGGGACAGGAGGCCGGGGAGCTGTTTTTT.

The V gene is TRBV15, the J gene TRBJ1-1; 9 bases fit TRBD1. Germline V gene sequence: CDR1 LNHNV, CDR2 YYDKDF (reference sequence). Trimming cost V 1 base and J 7 bases; bases outside gene matches: 7. The CDR3 length is 15 residues. CDR3 bases: TGTGCCACCAGCAGAGGACAGGGGGTAAGCGGTGAAGCTTTCTTT. This sequence encodes CATSRGQGVSGEAFF.

The chain recombines TRBV5-8 with TRBJ1-3; no firm D call. The CDR3 contains 14 residues. Between the trimmed V and J ends, which lost 0 bases and 0 bases, there was a span of 4 bases. Germline V gene lookup returns CDR1 SGHTS and CDR2 YDEGEE. As DNA, the CDR3 is TGTGCCAGCAGCTTGGGGAACTCTGGAAACACCATATATTTT. It specifies CASSLGNSGNTIYF.

CDR3 nucleotide sequence: TGTGCCAGCAGCCGAGTGACAGGGGTGAACACTGAAGCTTTCTTT. Protein sequence: CASSRVTGVNTEAFF. V is TRBV5-5 and J is TRBJ1-1; 8 bases line up with TRBD1. Germline values: CDR1 SGHKS, CDR2 YYEKEE (reference sequence). The CDR3 consists of 15 residues. V shed 4 bases, J shed 0 bases, and the junction held 5 bases outside the gene matches.

This clone was seen only once. The V and J genes are TRBV5-4 and TRBJ2-2; D remains unclear. The germline V gene has CDR1 SGHNT and CDR2 YYREEE (reference sequence). The CDR3 totals 13 residues. V shed 4 bases and J shed 3 bases, with 7 bases lying between them. The CDR3 sequence is CASSARYTGELFF. For the CDR3, the DNA is TGTGCCAGCAGCGCCCGGTACACCGGGGAGCTGTTTTTT.

This chain links TRBV6-5 with TRBJ2-1; 9 nucleotides match TRBD2. CDR3 size: 13 residues. Germline CDR1 and CDR2: MNHEY and SVGAGI. V was pared by 6 bases and J by 8 bases, with 5 bases of the junction left unmatched. CDR3 nucleotide sequence: TGTGCCAGCAGGATAGCGGGGGCCCATGAGCAGTTCTTC. This gives the protein CASRIAGAHEQFF.

The chain joins TRBV18 to TRBJ2-3, with TRBD2 matching over 9 bases. Germline V gene data show CDR1 as KGHSH and CDR2 as LQKENI. The CDR3 consists of 16 residues. The V and J ends lost 0 bases and 3 bases, in that order; junction bases with no gene match: 4. This CDR3 is CASSPPSSGVTDTQYF. CDR3 sequence (DNA): TGTGCCAGCTCACCACCCTCTAGCGGGGTAACAGATACGCAGTATTTT.

The chain couples TRBV29-1 to TRBJ2-1; D ambiguous. Germline CDR1 SQVTM, CDR2 ANQGSEA. This CDR3 has 11 amino acids. The V end was cut by 4 bases, the J end by 7 bases, with 8 bases between. The CDR3 DNA is TGCAGCGTTGCCCGGGCGAATGAGCAGTTCTTC. Translation: CSVARANEQFF.